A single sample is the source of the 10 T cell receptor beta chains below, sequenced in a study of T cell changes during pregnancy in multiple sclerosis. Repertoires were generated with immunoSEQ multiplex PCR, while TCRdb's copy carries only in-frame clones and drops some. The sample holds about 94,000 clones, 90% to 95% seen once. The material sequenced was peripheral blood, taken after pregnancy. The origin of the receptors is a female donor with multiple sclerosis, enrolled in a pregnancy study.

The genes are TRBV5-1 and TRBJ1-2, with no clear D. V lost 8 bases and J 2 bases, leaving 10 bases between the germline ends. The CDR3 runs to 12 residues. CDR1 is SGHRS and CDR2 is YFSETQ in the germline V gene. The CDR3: CASGSGNYGYTF. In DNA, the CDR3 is TGCGCCAGTGGCAGCGGGAACTATGGCTACACCTTC.

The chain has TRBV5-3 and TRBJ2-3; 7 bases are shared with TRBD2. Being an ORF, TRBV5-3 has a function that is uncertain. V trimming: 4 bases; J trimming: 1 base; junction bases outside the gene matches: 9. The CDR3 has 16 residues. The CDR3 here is CARSLRLAVGTDTQYF. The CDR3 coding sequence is TGTGCCAGAAGCCTGAGGCTAGCGGTTGGCACAGATACGCAGTATTTT.

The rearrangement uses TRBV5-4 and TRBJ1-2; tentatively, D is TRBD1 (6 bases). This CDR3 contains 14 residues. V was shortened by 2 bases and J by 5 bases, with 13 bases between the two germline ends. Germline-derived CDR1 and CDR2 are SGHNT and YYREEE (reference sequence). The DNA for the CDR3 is TGTGCCAGCAGCTTTCCACAGGGTCGATATGGCTACACCTTC. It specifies CASSFPQGRYGYTF.

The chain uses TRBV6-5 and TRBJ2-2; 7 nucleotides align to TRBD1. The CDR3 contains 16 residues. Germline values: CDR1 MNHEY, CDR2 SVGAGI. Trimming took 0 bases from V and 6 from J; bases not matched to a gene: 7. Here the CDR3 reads CASSYSAGGSSGELFF. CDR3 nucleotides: TGTGCCAGCAGTTACTCGGCAGGGGGAAGTTCCGGGGAGCTGTTTTTT.

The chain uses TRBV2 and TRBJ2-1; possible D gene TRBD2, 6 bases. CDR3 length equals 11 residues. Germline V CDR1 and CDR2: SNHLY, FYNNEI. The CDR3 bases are TGTGGGGCCGGGAGTCAGGATGAGCAGTTCTTC. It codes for CGAGSQDEQFF.

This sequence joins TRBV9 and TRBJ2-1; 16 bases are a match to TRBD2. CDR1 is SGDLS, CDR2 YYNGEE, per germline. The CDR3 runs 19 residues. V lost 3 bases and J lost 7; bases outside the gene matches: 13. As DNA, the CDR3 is TGTGCCAGCAGCGCGGGACTAGCGGGAGGGTCAGGGTTTGGGAATGAGCAGTTCTTC. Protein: CASSAGLAGGSGFGNEQFF.

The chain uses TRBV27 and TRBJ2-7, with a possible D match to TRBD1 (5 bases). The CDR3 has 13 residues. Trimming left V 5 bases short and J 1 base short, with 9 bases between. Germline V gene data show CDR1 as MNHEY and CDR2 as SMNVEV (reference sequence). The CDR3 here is CASSRRDSYEQYF. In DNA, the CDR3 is TGTGCCAGCAGTCGCAGGGATTCCTACGAGCAGTACTTC.

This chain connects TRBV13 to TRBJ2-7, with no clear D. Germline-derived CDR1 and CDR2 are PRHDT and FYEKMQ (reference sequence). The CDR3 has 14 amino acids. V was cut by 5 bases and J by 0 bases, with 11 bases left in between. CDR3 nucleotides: TGTGCCAGCAGCCATACAACCAGCTCCTACGAGCAGTACTTC. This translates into CASSHTTSSYEQYF.

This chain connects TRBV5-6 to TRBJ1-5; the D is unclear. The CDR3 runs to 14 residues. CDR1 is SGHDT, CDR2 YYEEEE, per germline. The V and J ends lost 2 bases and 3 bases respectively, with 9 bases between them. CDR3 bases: TGTGCCAGCAGCTTCGGGGATTACAATCAGCCCCAGCATTTT. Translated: CASSFGDYNQPQHF.

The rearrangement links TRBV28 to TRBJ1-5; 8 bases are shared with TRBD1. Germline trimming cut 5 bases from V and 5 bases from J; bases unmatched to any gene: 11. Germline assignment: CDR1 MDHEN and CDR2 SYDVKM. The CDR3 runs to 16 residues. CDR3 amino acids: CASSPSQGAGDQPQHF. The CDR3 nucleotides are TGTGCCAGCAGTCCCAGCCAGGGGGCAGGTGATCAGCCCCAGCATTTT.